This T cell receptor (beta chain) stems from a study of blood T cell repertoires in COVID-19. For the study at large: COVID-19 samples from acute and convalescent phases originated in the United States, Italy and Spain.

Original processing methods: Quantification of nucleated cells was approximated via reference gene primer amplification. Only in-frame clones appear in the TCRdb table, and some are missing; sequencing was by immunoSEQ multiplex PCR. That table supplies the V and J calls and clone size; D and trimming were determined from the DNA. The table shows a few hundred thousand clones, with around 87% occurring only once. Looked up from germline, CDR1 is MNHEY and CDR2 is SVGEGT. The CDR3 totals 11 residues. Between the trimmed V and J ends, which lost 6 bases and 10 bases, there was a span of 11 bases. V is TRBV6-2 or TRBV6-3 and J is TRBJ2-3; possible D gene TRBD2, 6 bases. This sequence originates from a man aged 45-65 years with active or convalescent COVID-19. The sequenced material came from peripheral blood. In nucleotides, the CDR3 is TGTGCCAGCAGCAAGACTAGTTCGCAGTATTTT. It is translated as CASSKTSSQYF.